This TCR beta chain was found in a study of technical replicates of blood from a handful of donors. V was pared by 2 bases and J by 8 bases, with 8 bases of the junction left unmatched. The V gene's germline CDR1 is LGHNA and CDR2 YNFKEQ. This CDR3 is built from 15 residues. TCRdb's table, derived via immunoSEQ multiplex PCR, lists solely in-frame clones and lacks some. The table includes some 68,000 clones, roughly 90% detected once. The TCR sequence derives from a human donor in good health. The V call is TRBV4-2, the J call TRBJ1-4; 7 positions match TRBD1. Sequencing was performed on T cells isolated from PBMCs. The CDR3: CASSQSAGGQEKLFF. CDR3 DNA: TGTGCCAGCAGCCAATCAGCAGGGGGTCAAGAAAAACTGTTTTTT.